This paragraph covers one T cell receptor (beta chain) sequence. The antigen is not known. This sample is part of a study of CD8 T cells in Susac syndrome. About the research overall: Patients with Susac syndrome were, at the time of blood collection, therapy-naive, maintained on corticosteroids, or maintained on intravenous immunoglobulin alone. Whole-study results and caveats: The total CD8+ repertoires yielded about 15 Susac-specific public clones and the CD8+ TEMRA repertoires yielded a few.

With random hexamers, 0.5 to 1 ug RNA was reverse transcribed. Each CDR3 protein is one row after TCRdb ran MiXCR on the immunoSEQ multiplex PCR reads. The repertoire holds approximately 74,000 distinct CDR3 sequences, with 94% as singletons. The junction had 14 bases not matched to a gene; V was cut back by 4 bases and J by 0 bases. The CDR3 extends over 19 amino acids. Germline CDR1 and CDR2: SQVTM and ANQGSEA. TCR beta sequencing was performed on blood CD8+ and CD4+ T cells. Diagnostic criteria defined recently for definite or probable disease were met by the Susac syndrome patients. Sequenced: CD8+ T cells from PBMCs. The chain uses TRBV29-1 and TRBJ2-1, with TRBD2 identical over 11 bases. This TCR was sampled from a human donor with Susac syndrome. Here the CDR3 reads CSVGGSGTSGLSSYNEQFF. CDR3 nucleotide sequence: TGCAGCGTTGGGGGCAGTGGGACTAGCGGCCTGAGCTCCTACAATGAGCAGTTCTTC.